This T cell receptor beta chain was obtained from a study of circulating CD8 cells and anti-PD-1 response in melanoma. From live CD3+CD8+TCRalphabeta+ cells, four PD-1 and/or TIGIT subsets were sorted. Each library started from roughly 15 ng of total RNA using the QIAseq Immune Repertoire TCR panel. MiXCR, applied by TCRdb to the reads, yields one record per CDR3 protein. The repertoire consists of approximately 2,000 distinct CDR3 sequences, with roughly 7% occurring once and the leading ten covering less than 9%. The sample holds a few counts of this clonotype. Its matching antigen is unknown. From germline, CDR1 is SGHVS and CDR2 FNYEAQ. Trimming stripped 3 bases from V and 3 bases from J, with 12 bases between. The CDR3 length is 14 residues. Broader study findings: DNEG was most diverse; TIGIT repertoires were least diverse. Published repertoire comparisons used only baseline and M1 samples from a small cohort with few responders. Subset repertoires were largely private at M1, with under 7.5% shared.

Sample: CD8+ T cells from PBMCs, taken at baseline or after one month of anti-PD-1 therapy (not recorded which). The chain links TRBV7-6 to TRBJ2-7, with D perhaps TRBD1 (5 bases). The TCR was taken from a human donor with melanoma. CDR3 region: CASSLSGQGYEQYF. CDR3 nucleotide sequence: TGTGCCAGCAGCTTGTCAGGGCAGGGCTACGAGCAGTACTTC.